This T cell receptor (beta chain) was retrieved from a study of T cells after yellow fever vaccination (dated by TCRdb to about 2019). About the full investigation: The SMART-Seq v4 Ultra Low Input RNA kit was used to prepare libraries from fractions with low cell numbers. Two healthy male donors, one aged 18 to 30 and one aged 30 to 40 years, were included in the cohort. To follow T-cell clones before and after primary and booster YFV17D yellow fever vaccination, bulk TCR alpha and beta repertoires were sequenced over time. Bulk PBMC replicates and cell subsets were isolated from blood drawn at multiple timepoints before and after both primary and secondary immunization. Study-level results and caveats: Only a couple of donors were included in the study, so the extent to which the findings can be generalized is limited. A small fraction of clonotypes appeared in both the CD4 and CD8 compartments, likely as a result of convergent recombination. Because abundant contaminating clonotypes from the bulk population could be contained in FACS-sorted repertoires, computational filtering was required. Most clones expanded after primary vaccination (approximately 97% of CD4 and approximately 86% of CD8) were re-detected after the booster, suggesting that broad memory maintenance occurred. Compared with the primary T-cell response, the secondary T-cell response was weaker but faster, peaking on day 5 rather than day 15.

The sample was run on an Illumina NovaSeq 6000. TCR cDNA was made using 5'RACE template switching, a step that added a universal primer site and unique molecular identifiers. Priming for cDNA synthesis came from both the TCR alpha and TCR beta constant segments. Library amplification used two PCR steps, and the second PCR step added sample barcodes and sequencing adapters. Sequencing of the libraries was done on either Illumina HiSeq 2500 (2x100 bp) or NovaSeq (2x150 bp). The source study handled its data this way. Reads were demultiplexed and collapsed into UMI consensus sequences with MIGEC, and V(D)J alignment was performed with MiXCR. Using edgeR on replicate PBMC samples, clonotypes were called vaccine-responding if FDR was below 0.01 and the log2 fold change was above 5 up to day 15. Each bulk clonotype was labeled CD4 or CD8 based on which sequenced repertoire, CD4 or CD8, contained the clonotype at higher abundance. Clones were called with MiXCR by TCRdb after fastp trimmed the public reads at Q25, and only in-frame beta chains were retained. Rows matching on CDR3 protein sequence are summarized as one entry with the most common DNA and genes. TCRdb's processing, not the authors', yielded these V and J calls. This sample holds about 300,000 distinct CDR3 sequences; 7.5% to 9% were observed only once. The ten largest clones add up to about 3.7% of the sample.

V sheds 1 base and J sheds 9 bases, leaving 7 bases between their ends. The CDR3 contains 13 residues, cysteine and phenylalanine counted. The only DNA kept is the CDR3, 39 bases in frame from the first base. There are a few counts of this clonotype. The specificity of this receptor is unknown. The sample holds no much larger clone one base away, and base qualities are not on file. The treatment or condition tag for this specimen amounts to: live attenuated yellow fever vaccine strain. PBMCs were isolated from peripheral blood using a standard Ficoll-Paque protocol. Dynabeads CD4 and CD8 positive selection kits were used to isolate the CD4 and CD8 T-cell fractions. TriZol was used to extract RNA from bulk PBMCs, CD4 and CD8 fractions, and dextramer-positive and dextramer-negative fractions.

In this chain, TRBV12-3 or TRBV12-4 is recombined with TRBJ1-6; no confident D gene assignment can be made. This TCR derives from a man between 18 and 35 years old who received the YFV17D yellow fever vaccine. The input for sequencing was CD4+ T cells sorted from PBMCs, taken 5 days after the yellow fever booster vaccination. The CDR3 reads CASSLGPRSPLHF. DNA sequence: TGTGCCAGCAGTTTAGGGCCGCGTTCACCCCTCCACTTT.